This TCR beta chain came from a study of blood T cell repertoires in COVID-19. Study-level background: COVID-19 samples collected from the United States, Italy and Spain covered acute and convalescent phases. PBMCs, B-cell-depleted T cells, or T cells provided the cDNA or gDNA that made up the material.

During active infection, Seattle patients enrolled and were then monitored through disease. As originally analysed: Reference gene primers were amplified, and this amplification served to estimate nucleated cell counts. Profiling relied on immunoSEQ multiplex PCR, and the TCRdb table lists in-frame clones only, not all of them. The V and J calls and clone size are taken from that table; D and trimming were inferred from the DNA. This sample has approximately 330,000 clones, with roughly 86% found just once. The TCR was taken from a man between 25 and 39 years old with COVID-19, enrolled during active disease. The source material was peripheral blood.

DNA of the CDR3: TGCAGCGTTGGAGACTATAGCAATCAGCCCCAGCATTTT. Amino acid sequence: CSVGDYSNQPQHF. The rearrangement joins TRBV29-1 to TRBJ1-5, with D hard to call. The germline V gene has CDR1 SQVTM and CDR2 ANQGSEA. The length of the CDR3 is 13 residues. Trimming cost V 4 bases and J 0 bases, with 7 bases left between them.